This T cell receptor beta chain was recorded in a study of neurological immune-mediated disorders. The CDR3 sequence is 11 residues long. Germline V gene sequence: CDR1 SGHRS, CDR2 YFSETQ. V dropped 5 bases and J dropped 2 bases, with 4 bases sitting between them. In its sample, this clonotype was seen many times. Its antigen is undetermined. Study-wide results and limits: Private repertoires in all groups were suggested by the finding that expanded clones across subjects shared no CDR3 amino acid sequences. HTLV-1-associated myelopathy had the most TCR clonal expansion, and multiple sclerosis had the least, less than healthy controls.

Each TCR transcript was tagged with a 10-nucleotide random UMI during 5'RACE. One entry per CDR3 protein, called by TCRdb with MiXCR from the 5' RACE reads. The repertoire holds approximately 87,000 distinct CDR3 sequences, with 11% to 15% as singletons. Unsorted libraries were prepared from 2 million PBMCs held at -80 C. This clonotype was sampled from a woman in her fifties or sixties in good health. The sequenced sample was PBMCs. The rearrangement joins TRBV5-1 to TRBJ1-1; D unresolved. The CDR3 spells CASRVNTEAFF. Written as DNA, the CDR3 is TGCGCCAGCAGGGTAAACACTGAAGCTTTCTTT.